These 25 T cell receptor beta chains came from one sample sequenced in a study of blood T cell repertoires in COVID-19. TCRdb's copy holds only in-frame clones and misses some; the assay was immunoSEQ multiplex PCR. The sample consists of under 300,000 clones, about four fifths of them appearing once. The sample comprised peripheral blood. The origin of the receptors is a young man who had recovered from COVID-19.

This clone was counted only a few times. The chain uses TRBV5-6 and TRBJ1-5; 7 bases map to TRBD1. The germline V gene has CDR1 SGHDT and CDR2 YYEEEE. This CDR3 region has 14 residues. After removal of 0 bases from V and 7 bases from J, the junction contained 4 bases not matched to a gene. CDR3 nucleotide sequence: TGTGCCAGCAGCTTGGGGGACAGCCTACAGCCCCAGCATTTT. Translating it yields CASSLGDSLQPQHF.

This rearrangement joins TRBV5-1 to TRBJ2-1, with TRBD1 identical over 8 bases. The CDR3 extends over 15 amino acids. J gave up 2 bases and V 5 bases, and 6 bases lay outside the gene matches. CDR1 and CDR2 from the germline V gene are SGHRS and YFSETQ. The CDR3 is CASRTGDSPYNEQFF. CDR3 DNA: TGCGCCAGCAGGACAGGGGATAGCCCCTACAATGAGCAGTTCTTC.

Only one count was recorded for this clone. This chain joins TRBV7-3 and TRBJ2-5; a possible D gene is TRBD1 (6 bases). Trimming cost V 1 base and J 2 bases, with 8 bases left between them. The CDR3 spans 14 residues. Germline CDR1 is SGHTA and CDR2 is FQGTGA. CDR3 residues: CASSLNTGQETQYF. The CDR3 DNA reads as TGTGCCAGCAGCTTAAATACAGGGCAAGAGACCCAGTACTTC.

This clone was seen a handful of times. The chain employs TRBV10-1 and TRBJ1-1, with a weak D call TRBD1 (6 bases). Trimming took 1 base from V and 5 from J, leaving 8 bases between them. CDR3 length: 13 residues. The germline V gene has CDR1 WNHNN and CDR2 SYGVQD (reference sequence). CDR3 nucleotide sequence: TGCGCCAGCAGTGAGTTAGGGGGTACTGAAGCTTTCTTT. Its translation is CASSELGGTEAFF.

The chain has TRBV5-1 and TRBJ1-5; D possibly corresponds to TRBD1 (5 bases). CDR1 SGHRS and CDR2 YFSETQ come from the germline V gene. Between the trimmed V and J ends, which lost 0 bases and 1 base, there was a span of 8 bases. The CDR3 covers 15 residues. CDR3 in amino acids: CASSLDSGSNQPQHF. The CDR3 DNA is TGCGCCAGCAGCTTGGATTCAGGGAGCAATCAGCCCCAGCATTTT.

The V gene is TRBV18, the J gene TRBJ2-3, with 16 bases fitting TRBD2. This CDR3 is built from 17 residues. CDR1 KGHSH and CDR2 LQKENI come from the germline V gene. V gave up 3 bases and J gave up 5 bases; unmatched junction bases: 5. The CDR3 reads CASSPPGLAGGRDTQYF. The CDR3 DNA reads TGTGCCAGCTCACCCCCGGGACTAGCGGGGGGGCGAGATACGCAGTATTTT. The full variable domain, in which reference TRBV18 and TRBJ2-3 provide the parts outside the CDR3, is NAGVMQNPRHLVRRRGQEARLRCSPMKGHSHVYWYRQLPEEGLKFMVYLQKENIIDESGMPKERFSAEFPKEGPSILRIQQVVRGDSAAYFCASSPPGLAGGRDTQYFGPGTRLTVL.

The V gene is TRBV10-2, the J gene TRBJ2-7; 8 nucleotides match TRBD2. Per the germline V gene, CDR1 is WSHSY and CDR2 is SAAADI. CDR3 length: 14 amino acids. V gave up 8 bases and J gave up 1 base; unmatched junction bases: 7. The CDR3 loop is CASAGGGGSYEQYV. CDR3 coding DNA: TGCGCCAGCGCGGGGGGCGGGGGATCCTACGAGCAGTACGTC.

The rearrangement joins TRBV9 to TRBJ2-1, with a possible D match to TRBD2 (6 bases). The CDR3 sequence is 15 residues long. The germline gives CDR1 SGDLS, CDR2 YYNGEE. V was cut by 4 bases and J by 0 bases, with 11 bases left in between. CDR3 residues: CASSRDWSSYNEQFF. The CDR3 nucleotides read TGTGCCAGCAGCAGGGACTGGAGCTCCTACAATGAGCAGTTCTTC. The full variable domain, its missing parts supplied by reference TRBV9 and TRBJ2-1, is DSGVTQTPKHLITATGQRVTLRCSPRSGDLSVYWYQQSLDQGLQFLIQYYNGEERAKGNILERFSAQQFPDLHSELNLSSLELGDSALYFCASSRDWSSYNEQFFGPGTRLTVL.

The J gene is TRBJ2-5, the V gene TRBV7-9; D is unresolved. Looked up from germline, CDR1 is SEHNR and CDR2 is FQNEAQ (reference sequence). The CDR3 contains 13 residues. V was trimmed by 2 bases and J by 2 bases, leaving 6 bases between them. Here the CDR3 reads CASSLPPQETQYF. The CDR3 DNA reads as TGTGCCAGCAGCTTACCCCCTCAAGAGACCCAGTACTTC.

The chain combines TRBV19 with TRBJ1-4; D remains unclear. Germline V gene sequence: CDR1 LNHDA, CDR2 SQIVND (reference sequence). The V gene lost 4 bases and the J gene lost 5 bases, with 11 bases spanning the gap. The CDR3 has 14 residues. CDR3 sequence: CASSSGQLNEKLFF. The CDR3 DNA sequence: TGTGCCAGTAGTAGTGGGCAGCTAAATGAAAAACTGTTTTTT.

This chain links TRBV6-2 or TRBV6-3 with TRBJ1-5, with a weak D call TRBD1 (6 bases). CDR1 and CDR2 (germline): MNHEY, SVGEGT. The V gene lost 5 bases and the J gene lost 3 bases, with 11 bases spanning the gap. This CDR3 has 14 amino acids. In nucleotides, the CDR3 is TGTGCCAGCAGTAGTACAGGGACCAATCAGCCCCAGCATTTT. Its protein product is CASSSTGTNQPQHF.

This clone was counted a few times. The chain employs TRBV2 and TRBJ2-1; maybe TRBD2 (5 bases). The CDR3 extends over 16 amino acids. Trimming removed 3 bases from V and 5 bases from J, with 17 bases in between. Germline V lookup: CDR1 SNHLY, CDR2 FYNNEI. The DNA for the CDR3 is TGTGCCAGCAGTGATAGCGACCCCCTAAAGGACAATGAGCAGTTCTTC. Protein: CASSDSDPLKDNEQFF.

The chain combines TRBV6-5 with TRBJ2-7, with D maybe TRBD1 (5 bases). The CDR3 totals 16 residues. Trimming stripped 2 bases from V and 5 bases from J, with 19 bases between. Looked up from germline, CDR1 is MNHEY and CDR2 is SVGAGI. CDR3 nucleotides: TGTGCCAGCAGTTACGCAGCCCAGTCAGGACAAGACGAGCAGTACTTC. This encodes CASSYAAQSGQDEQYF.

This chain connects TRBV19 to TRBJ1-6; D might be TRBD1 (6 bases). This CDR3 comprises 13 residues. Germline values: CDR1 LNHDA, CDR2 SQIVND (reference sequence). The V gene lost 6 bases and the J gene lost 7 bases, with 10 bases spanning the gap. The CDR3 here is CASRVDRNSPLHF. The DNA of the CDR3 is TGTGCCAGTAGGGTGGACAGAAATTCACCCCTCCACTTT.

This chain links TRBV6-5 with TRBJ2-7; the D is unclear. Germline V gene lookup returns CDR1 MNHEY and CDR2 SVGAGI. Trimming stripped 2 bases from V and 5 bases from J, with 10 bases between. The CDR3 sequence is 13 residues long. CDR3 region: CASSYNVLHEQYF. The CDR3 nucleotides read TGTGCCAGCAGTTACAACGTGCTACACGAGCAGTACTTC.

The CDR3 is CASSPLTGGLEEQYV. The CDR3, as DNA: TGTGCCAGCTCACCACTGACAGGGGGCTTGGAGGAGCAGTACGTC. V usage is TRBV18 and J usage is TRBJ2-7, with 10 bases fitting TRBD1. The trim removed 1 base at V and 7 bases at J, leaving 7 bases unmatched. Germline V lookup: CDR1 KGHSH, CDR2 LQKENI. This CDR3 is built from 15 residues.

This clone was recorded once. This rearrangement joins TRBV6-1 to TRBJ2-1, with a possible D match to TRBD1 (6 bases). The germline V gene encodes CDR1 MNHNS and CDR2 SASEGT. The CDR3 has 13 amino acids. Trimming left V 0 bases short and J 15 bases short, with 15 bases between. The CDR3 coding sequence is TGTGCCAGCAGTGAAGCCTGGGACACGGGGTCGTTCTTC. It encodes CASSEAWDTGSFF.

The chain has TRBV5-1 and TRBJ2-2, with TRBD1 identical over 7 bases. Germline values: CDR1 SGHRS, CDR2 YFSETQ. Trimming cost V 4 bases and J 3 bases; bases outside gene matches: 9. The CDR3 is 16 residues long. The CDR3 loop is CASSRTGTADTGELFF. CDR3 nucleotide sequence: TGCGCCAGCAGCAGAACTGGGACAGCGGACACCGGGGAGCTGTTTTTT.

This clone was picked up a small number of times. V gene TRBV3-1 (or the pseudogene TRBV3-2) combines with J gene TRBJ1-6; D is uncertain. The germline gives CDR1 LGHDT, CDR2 YNNKEL (reference sequence). Trimming removed 3 bases from V and 8 bases from J, with 8 bases in between. The CDR3 is 13 amino acids. The CDR3 spells CASSQTGYSPLHF. The CDR3 DNA follows: TGTGCCAGCAGCCAGACGGGTTATTCACCCCTCCACTTT.

The rearrangement uses TRBV11-1 and TRBJ2-1, with 7 bases lining up with TRBD2. Per germline, CDR1 SGHAT and CDR2 FQDESV (reference sequence). The CDR3 has 15 residues. With V trimmed by 5 bases and J by 8 bases, 12 bases remained unmatched. The DNA for the CDR3 is TGTGCCAGCAGCGCCCTTGGGGGGGGGATCGATGAGCAGTTCTTC. Its protein product is CASSALGGGIDEQFF.

The genes are TRBV7-9 and TRBJ2-1; perhaps TRBD1 as D (6 bases). V gave up 1 base and J gave up 1 base, with 20 bases separating them. The CDR3 length is 19 residues. The germline CDR1 and CDR2 sequences are SEHNR and FQNEAQ (reference sequence). The CDR3, as DNA: TGTGCCAGCAGCTTAGTTTTCGGGTCCGGGACACTGTCCTACAATGAGCAGTTCTTC. Translating it yields CASSLVFGSGTLSYNEQFF. Full variable domain (missing parts from reference TRBV7-9 and TRBJ2-1): DTGVSQNPRHKITKRGQNVTFRCDPISEHNRLYWYRQTLGQGPEFLTYFQNEAQLEKSRLLSDRFSAERPKGSFSTLEIQRTEQGDSAMYLCASSLVFGSGTLSYNEQFFGPGTRLTVL.

Comments on this clone: At the DNA level, this CDR3 is encoded by other sequences in the same sample as well. The chain uses TRBV4-1 and TRBJ1-3; 8 nucleotides line up with TRBD1. V lost 0 bases to trimming and J lost 3 bases; unmatched junction nucleotides: 1. The germline CDR1 and CDR2 sequences are MGHRA and YSYEKL. This CDR3 comprises 15 residues. CDR3 region: CASSQDGQGGNTIYF. The CDR3 nucleotides are TGCGCCAGCAGCCAAGATGGACAGGGTGGAAACACCATATATTTT.

The count of this clone is one. V is TRBV7-3 and J is TRBJ2-5; D gene unclear. The ends were cut back, 1 base at V and 4 bases at J, with 7 bases in the middle. Germline V gene lookup returns CDR1 SGHTA and CDR2 FQGTGA. This CDR3 contains 13 residues. CDR3 residues: CASSLSTGETQYF. The CDR3 bases are TGTGCCAGCAGCTTAAGTACCGGAGAGACCCAGTACTTC.

The V and J genes are TRBV7-8 and TRBJ2-1; D might be TRBD1 (7 bases). The V and J ends lost 2 bases and 2 bases respectively, with 16 bases between them. CDR3 length: 17 residues. Germline assignment: CDR1 SGHVS and CDR2 FQNEAQ. In DNA, the CDR3 is TGTGCCAGCAGCTTAAGTTGGGGGGACAGAGCCTACAATGAGCAGTTCTTC. Its translation: CASSLSWGDRAYNEQFF.

This chain joins TRBV5-8 and TRBJ1-2; a possible D gene is TRBD1 (6 bases). The germline V gene encodes CDR1 SGHTS and CDR2 YDEGEE. V lost 6 bases and J lost 1, with 13 bases in between. There are 14 residues in the CDR3. CDR3 amino acids: CASIGLRGNYGYTF. CDR3 sequence (DNA): TGTGCCAGCATAGGGCTCAGGGGTAACTATGGCTACACCTTC.